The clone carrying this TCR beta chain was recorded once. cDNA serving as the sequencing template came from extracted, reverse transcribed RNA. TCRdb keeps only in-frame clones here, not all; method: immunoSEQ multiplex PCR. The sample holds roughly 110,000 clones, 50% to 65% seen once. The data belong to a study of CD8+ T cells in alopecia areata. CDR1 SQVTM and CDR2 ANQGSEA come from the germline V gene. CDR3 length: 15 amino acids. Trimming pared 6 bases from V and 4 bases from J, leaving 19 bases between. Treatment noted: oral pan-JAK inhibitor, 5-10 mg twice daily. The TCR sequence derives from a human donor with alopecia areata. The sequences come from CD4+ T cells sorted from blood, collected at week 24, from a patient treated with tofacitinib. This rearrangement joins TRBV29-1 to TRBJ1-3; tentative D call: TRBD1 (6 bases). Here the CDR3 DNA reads TGCAGCGTCTCCCGGGACTCTGGGACAGGAAACACCATATATTTT. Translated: CSVSRDSGTGNTIYF.